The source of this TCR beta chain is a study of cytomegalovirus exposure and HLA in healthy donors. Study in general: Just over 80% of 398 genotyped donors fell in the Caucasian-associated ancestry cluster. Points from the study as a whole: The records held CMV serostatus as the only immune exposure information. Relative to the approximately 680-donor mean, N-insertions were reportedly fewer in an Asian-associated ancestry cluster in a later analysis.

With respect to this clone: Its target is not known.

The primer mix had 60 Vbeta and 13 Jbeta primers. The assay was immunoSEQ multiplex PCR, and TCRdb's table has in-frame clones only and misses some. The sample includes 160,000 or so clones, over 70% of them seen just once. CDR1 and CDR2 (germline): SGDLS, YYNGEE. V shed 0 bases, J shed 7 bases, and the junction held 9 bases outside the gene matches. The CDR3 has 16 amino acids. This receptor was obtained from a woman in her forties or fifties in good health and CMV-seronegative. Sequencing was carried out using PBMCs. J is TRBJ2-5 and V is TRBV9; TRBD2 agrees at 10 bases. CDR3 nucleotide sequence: TGTGCCAGCAGCGTAGATATAGCGGGGGGACAAACGACCCAGTACTTC. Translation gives CASSVDIAGGQTTQYF. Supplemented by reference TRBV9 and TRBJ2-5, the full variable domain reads DSGVTQTPKHLITATGQRVTLRCSPRSGDLSVYWYQQSLDQGLQFLIQYYNGEERAKGNILERFSAQQFPDLHSELNLSSLELGDSALYFCASSVDIAGGQTTQYFGPGTRLLVL.